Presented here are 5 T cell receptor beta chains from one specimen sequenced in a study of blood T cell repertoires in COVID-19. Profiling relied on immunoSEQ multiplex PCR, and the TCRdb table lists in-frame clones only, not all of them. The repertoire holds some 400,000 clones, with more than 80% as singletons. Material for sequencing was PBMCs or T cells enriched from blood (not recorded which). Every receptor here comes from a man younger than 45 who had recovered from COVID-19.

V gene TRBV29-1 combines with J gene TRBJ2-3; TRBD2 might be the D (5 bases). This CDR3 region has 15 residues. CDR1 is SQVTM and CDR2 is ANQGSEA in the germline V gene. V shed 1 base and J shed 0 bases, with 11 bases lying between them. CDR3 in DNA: TGCAGCGTTGAAGTTGGCGGGTCTAGCACAGATACGCAGTATTTT. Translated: CSVEVGGSSTDTQYF.

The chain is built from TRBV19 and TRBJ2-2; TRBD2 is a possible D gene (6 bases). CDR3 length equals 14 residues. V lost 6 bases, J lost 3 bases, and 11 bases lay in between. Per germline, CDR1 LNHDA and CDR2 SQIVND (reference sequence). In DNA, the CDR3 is TGTGCCAGTAGCCCGGGACTCCACACCGGGGAGCTGTTTTTT. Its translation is CASSPGLHTGELFF.

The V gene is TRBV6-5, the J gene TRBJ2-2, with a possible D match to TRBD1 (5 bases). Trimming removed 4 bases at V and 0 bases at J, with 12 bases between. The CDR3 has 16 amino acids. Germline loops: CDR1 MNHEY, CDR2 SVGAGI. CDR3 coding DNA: TGTGCCAGCAGTTCCCCCGACAGAACGAACACCGGGGAGCTGTTTTTT. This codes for CASSSPDRTNTGELFF.

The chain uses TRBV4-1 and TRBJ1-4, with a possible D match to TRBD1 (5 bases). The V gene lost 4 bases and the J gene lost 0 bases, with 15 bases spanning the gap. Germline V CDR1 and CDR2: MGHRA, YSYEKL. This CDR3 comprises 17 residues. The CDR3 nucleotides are TGCGCCAGCAGCCCAAAAACCCGGGGGTCAACTAATGAAAAACTGTTTTTT. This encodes CASSPKTRGSTNEKLFF.

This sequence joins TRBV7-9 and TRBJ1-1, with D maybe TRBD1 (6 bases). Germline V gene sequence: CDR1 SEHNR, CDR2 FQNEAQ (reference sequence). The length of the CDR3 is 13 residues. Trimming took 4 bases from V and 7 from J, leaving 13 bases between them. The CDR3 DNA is TGTGCCAGCAGCTCAAGGGCAGGGGATGAAGCTTTCTTT. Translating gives CASSSRAGDEAFF.